The 3 T cell receptor beta chains below come from one sample, sequenced in a study of shared clonotypes between healthy human individuals. Naive CD8 cells lacked CD45RO and underwent positive selection for CCR7, leaving out terminally differentiated effector memory CD45RA+ cells. TCRdb's table, derived via immunoSEQ multiplex PCR, lists solely in-frame clones and lacks some. The table has about 2,100,000 clones, about 92% seen once. Input material: naive CD8+ T cells from PBMCs. The receptors originated from a man between 18 and 35 years old in good health. Some clones in this sample may be carry-over from other donors' samples.

The chain couples TRBV5-1 to TRBJ2-7; D unresolved. The CDR3 contains 16 residues. V was cut by 0 bases and J by 0 bases, with 13 bases left in between. The germline gives CDR1 SGHRS, CDR2 YFSETQ. The CDR3, as DNA: TGCGCCAGCAGCTTGGTAAATAGGGCTAACTCCTACGAGCAGTACTTC. Amino acids: CASSLVNRANSYEQYF.

The rearrangement links TRBV5-4 to TRBJ2-3; D perhaps matches TRBD1 (5 bases). In germline, CDR1 is SGHNT, CDR2 YYREEE (reference sequence). The V and J ends lost 0 bases and 2 bases respectively, with 22 bases between them. The CDR3 contains 19 residues. CDR3 residues: CASSLVVVMRVGHTDTQYF. The CDR3 DNA follows: TGTGCCAGCAGCTTGGTGGTAGTTATGAGAGTGGGGCACACAGATACGCAGTATTTT.

In this sample, this clone turned up once. The rearrangement joins TRBV6-1 to TRBJ2-7; D gene unclear. This CDR3 contains 16 residues. The V end lost 0 bases, the J end lost 2 bases, and 14 bases lay between the germline ends. Looked up from germline, CDR1 is MNHNS and CDR2 is SASEGT. This chain's CDR3 is CASSEAIVAVTYEQYF. The CDR3 DNA reads TGTGCCAGCAGTGAAGCTATAGTGGCAGTCACCTACGAGCAGTACTTC.